A single sample gave rise to the 21 T cell receptor beta chains below, sequenced in a study of T cell changes during pregnancy in multiple sclerosis. Repertoires were generated with immunoSEQ multiplex PCR, while TCRdb's copy carries only in-frame clones and drops some. The data show roughly 40,000 clones, 92% seen once. Source: CD8+ T cells from peripheral blood mononuclear cells, taken in the first trimester of pregnancy. These receptors originate from a female donor with multiple sclerosis, enrolled in a pregnancy study.

This chain links TRBV29-1 with TRBJ2-2; 7 positions agree with TRBD1. The CDR3 extends over 15 amino acids. Germline V gene lookup returns CDR1 SQVTM and CDR2 ANQGSEA. V gave up 3 bases and J gave up 0 bases; unmatched junction bases: 4. Written as DNA, the CDR3 is TGCAGCGTTGAGGACGGGACAGCGAACACCGGGGAGCTGTTTTTT. It yields the protein CSVEDGTANTGELFF.

The rearrangement uses TRBV5-4 and TRBJ1-1; TRBD1 aligns across 8 bases. Germline V gene lookup returns CDR1 SGHNT and CDR2 YYREEE (reference sequence). The CDR3 covers 14 residues. V trimming: 0 bases; J trimming: 6 bases; junction bases outside the gene matches: 4. The CDR3 loop is CASSLGTGGSEAFF. Written as DNA, the CDR3 is TGTGCCAGCAGCTTGGGCACAGGGGGATCTGAAGCTTTCTTT.

The chain couples TRBV6-1 to TRBJ2-7; 12 bases are shared with TRBD2. V lost 11 bases and J lost 3; bases outside the gene matches: 11. The CDR3 length is 15 residues. Germline CDR1 and CDR2: MNHNS and SASEGT. The CDR3 coding sequence is TGTGCCTCCAGAGTCGGACTAGCGGGGTACTACGAGCAGTACTTC. This codes for CASRVGLAGYYEQYF.

The chain is built from TRBV9 and TRBJ2-7, with 13 nucleotides matching TRBD2. The junction had 3 bases not matched to a gene; V was cut back by 3 bases and J by 0 bases. Germline V gene sequence: CDR1 SGDLS, CDR2 YYNGEE. This CDR3 comprises 16 residues. The CDR3 DNA is TGTGCCAGCAGCGGGGGACTAGCGGGGAACTCCTACGAGCAGTACTTC. Translating it yields CASSGGLAGNSYEQYF.

This clone was found a few times. A far larger clone is off by one base, so a read error is likely. V gene TRBV2 combines with J gene TRBJ1-5, with D perhaps matching TRBD1 (6 bases). There are 15 residues in the CDR3. Per germline, CDR1 SNHLY and CDR2 FYNNEI. V lost 5 bases and J lost 0, with 11 bases in between. CDR3 coding DNA: TGTGCCAGCAGTCCGGACAGTTATAGCAATCAGCCCCAGCATTTT. This codes for CASSPDSYSNQPQHF.

The chain couples TRBV2 to TRBJ2-5; TRBD2 matches at 10 bases. The V gene's germline CDR1 is SNHLY and CDR2 FYNNEI. Trimming cost V 8 bases and J 2 bases; bases outside gene matches: 8. The CDR3 spans 15 residues. CDR3 sequence: CASGNSGGTQETQYF. CDR3 in DNA: TGTGCCAGCGGCAATAGCGGGGGGACACAAGAGACCCAGTACTTC. The full variable domain, completed using reference TRBV2 and TRBJ2-5, is EPEVTQTPSHQVTQMGQEVILRCVPISNHLYFYWYRQILGQKVEFLVSFYNNEISEKSEIFDDQFSVERPDGSNFTLKIRSTKLEDSAMYFCASGNSGGTQETQYFGPGTRLLVL.

The chain joins TRBV6-1 to TRBJ1-4, with D possibly TRBD1 on 6 matching bases. This CDR3 has 13 amino acids. The germline V gene has CDR1 MNHNS and CDR2 SASEGT. V lost 11 bases and J 7 bases, leaving 17 bases between the germline ends. The CDR3, as DNA: TGTGCCTGCCGCGGAGGGGGGGGTGAAAAACTGTTTTTT. Translation: CACRGGGGEKLFF.

V gene TRBV27 combines with J gene TRBJ1-5, with 7 bases lining up with TRBD1. The germline V gene has CDR1 MNHEY and CDR2 SMNVEV (reference sequence). This CDR3 has 15 amino acids. J gave up 5 bases and V 3 bases, and 7 bases lay outside the gene matches. CDR3 sequence reads: CASSLYPGGHQPQHF. CDR3 nucleotides: TGTGCCAGCAGTTTGTATCCAGGGGGTCATCAGCCCCAGCATTTT.

This chain uses TRBV6-4 with TRBJ2-3; the match to TRBD2 covers 9 bases. This CDR3 is 16 amino acids long. Germline loops: CDR1 MRHNA, CDR2 SNTAGT. After removal of 6 bases from V and 4 bases from J, the junction contained 11 bases not matched to a gene. The CDR3 protein is CASSPEAGGPADTQYF. The CDR3 coding sequence is TGTGCCAGCAGCCCCGAGGCGGGGGGGCCCGCAGATACGCAGTATTTT.

The V and J genes are TRBV7-9 and TRBJ1-4; 7 bases are a match to TRBD1. The germline gives CDR1 SEHNR, CDR2 FQNEAQ (reference sequence). V was clipped by 5 bases and J by 3 bases; unmatched bases: 6. CDR3 length: 15 amino acids. The CDR3 coding sequence is TGTGCCAGCAGCGGAGGGACAGTCGCTAATGAAAAACTGTTTTTT. This encodes CASSGGTVANEKLFF.

V and J are TRBV7-2 and TRBJ1-2; 7 bases align to TRBD1. V shed 5 bases and J 0 bases; nucleotides not matched to a gene: 3. The germline V gene has CDR1 SGHTA and CDR2 FQGNSA. This CDR3 is 14 amino acids long. The CDR3: CASSTTGTNYGYTF. The CDR3 nucleotides are TGTGCCAGCAGCACGACAGGGACTAACTATGGCTACACCTTC.

This chain uses TRBV13 with TRBJ1-1; D is unclear. CDR3 length: 15 amino acids. V was clipped by 2 bases and J by 0 bases, with 10 bases between them. The germline gives CDR1 PRHDT, CDR2 FYEKMQ (reference sequence). The CDR3 sequence: CASSLSRRMNTEAFF. In DNA, the CDR3 is TGTGCCAGCAGCTTAAGTAGGCGGATGAACACTGAAGCTTTCTTT.

This chain links TRBV5-8 with TRBJ2-7; unclear D gene. The CDR3 runs to 14 residues. V was cut by 2 bases and J by 1 base, with 10 bases left in between. Germline-derived CDR1 and CDR2 are SGHTS and YDEGEE. Here the CDR3 reads CASSLGQVSYEQYF. The DNA of the CDR3 is TGTGCCAGCAGCTTAGGTCAGGTATCCTACGAGCAGTACTTC.

This clone was observed a single time. The J gene is TRBJ2-5, the V gene TRBV18; 10 bases match TRBD1. V shed 4 bases and J 2 bases; nucleotides not matched to a gene: 4. There are 15 residues in the CDR3. Germline CDR1 and CDR2: KGHSH and LQKENI. The CDR3 protein is CASSRGQGRQETQYF. The CDR3 nucleotides read TGTGCCAGCTCACGGGGACAGGGGAGGCAAGAGACCCAGTACTTC.

The J gene is TRBJ2-7, the V gene TRBV19; D is possibly TRBD1 (6 bases). This CDR3 region has 15 residues. V shed 3 bases and J shed 1 base, with 13 bases lying between them. CDR1 LNHDA and CDR2 SQIVND come from the germline V gene (reference sequence). The CDR3 DNA reads as TGTGCCAGTAGTATCGAAGCCCAGGGGTCCTACGAGCAGTACTTC. Translated: CASSIEAQGSYEQYF.

The gene calls are TRBV29-1 and TRBJ2-1; D possibly corresponds to TRBD2 (6 bases). Trimming cost V 3 bases and J 0 bases, with 6 bases left between them. Germline CDR1 and CDR2: SQVTM and ANQGSEA. The CDR3 runs 13 residues. This CDR3 reads CSVEGGSYNEQFF. In DNA, the CDR3 is TGCAGCGTTGAGGGGGGCTCCTACAATGAGCAGTTCTTC.

The rearrangement uses TRBV13 and TRBJ2-7, with D maybe TRBD2 (5 bases). CDR3 length: 14 residues. Germline CDR1 reads PRHDT; CDR2 reads FYEKMQ (reference sequence). Trimming took off 7 bases at V and 3 bases at J, with 16 bases between the two ends. CDR3 in DNA: TGTGCCAGCACCACCAACGGGGTCCGCTACGAGCAGTACTTC. It translates to CASTTNGVRYEQYF. Together with reference TRBV13 and TRBJ2-7, the CDR3 gives the full variable domain: AAGVIQSPRHLIKEKRETATLKCYPIPRHDTVYWYQQGPGQDPQFLISFYEKMQSDKGSIPDRFSAQQFSDYHSELNMSSLELGDSALYFCASTTNGVRYEQYFGPGTRLTVT.

This chain uses TRBV29-1 with TRBJ2-7; 8 bases agree with TRBD1. This CDR3 comprises 15 residues. CDR1 is SQVTM, CDR2 ANQGSEA, per germline. Trimming cost V 0 bases and J 2 bases; bases outside gene matches: 6. The CDR3 bases are TGCAGCGTTGAAGATGAGCAGGGGGCACCCTACGAGCAGTACTTC. The encoded protein is CSVEDEQGAPYEQYF.

This chain connects TRBV5-6 to TRBJ2-2; 7 bases align to TRBD1. CDR3 size: 15 residues. The J segment lost 4 bases and the V segment lost 3 bases, leaving 6 bases of the junction unmatched. Germline V gene sequence: CDR1 SGHDT, CDR2 YYEEEE. CDR3 coding DNA: TGTGCCAGCAGCTCAGGGACAGTTCTCACCGGGGAGCTGTTTTTT. Translated, it gives CASSSGTVLTGELFF.

The V gene is TRBV5-6, the J gene TRBJ2-5, with D possibly being TRBD1 (5 bases). This CDR3 has 14 residues. Germline values: CDR1 SGHDT, CDR2 YYEEEE. V was cut by 5 bases and J by 1 base, with 12 bases left in between. In DNA form, the CDR3 reads TGTGCCAGCAGTCAACAGGACCTCCAAGAGACCCAGTACTTC. As protein: CASSQQDLQETQYF.

The chain joins TRBV5-6 to TRBJ1-2; D gene ambiguous. The ends were cut back, 0 bases at V and 7 bases at J, with 10 bases in the middle. The CDR3 contains 13 residues. CDR1 SGHDT and CDR2 YYEEEE come from the germline V gene. The CDR3 nucleotides are TGTGCCAGCAGCTTGGGACAATCGACTGGCTACACCTTC. This gives the protein CASSLGQSTGYTF.